The 16 T cell receptor beta chains given below trace back to one sample, sequenced in a study of blood T cells in healthy people across ages. A sample-barcoded 5' primer and a J-beta primer mix were used in a second PCR of roughly 7 to 11 cycles. Via MiXCR, TCRdb re-called the 5' RACE reads, giving one row per CDR3 protein. The sample lists approximately 600,000 distinct CDR3 sequences; under 65% were seen once. The sequencing input was blood. The origin of the receptors is a man aged 55 to 70 in good health.

In this sample, this clonotype turned up a few times. The chain links TRBV25-1 to TRBJ1-5; no firm D call. Trimming removed 2 bases from V and 4 bases from J, with 9 bases in between. Per the germline V gene, CDR1 is MGHDK and CDR2 is SYGVNS. The CDR3 sequence is 14 residues long. The CDR3, as DNA: TGTGCCAGCAGTGAAGGTAACTGGAATCAGCCCCAGCATTTT. It translates to CASSEGNWNQPQHF. Looking up the rest from reference TRBV25-1 and TRBJ1-5 gives the full variable domain: EADIYQTPRYLVIGTGKKITLECSQTMGHDKMYWYQQDPGMELHLIHYSYGVNSTEKGDLSSESTVSRIRTEHFPLTLESARPSHTSQYLCASSEGNWNQPQHFGDGTRLSIL.

As to this clonotype: Possible read error: a much larger clone is one base away. The V call is TRBV7-6, the J call TRBJ2-5; no definite D call. The germline gives CDR1 SGHVS, CDR2 FNYEAQ. Trimming cost V 5 bases and J 11 bases, with 18 bases left between them. The CDR3 spans 13 residues. CDR3 region: CASSVGWNNEQYF. Here the CDR3 DNA reads TGTGCCAGCAGCGTAGGGTGGAACAATGAGCAGTACTTC.

This clonotype was observed a handful of times. This chain uses TRBV12-3 or TRBV12-4 with TRBJ2-1, with D possibly being TRBD1 or TRBD2 (5 bases each). The V end lost 1 base, the J end lost 8 bases, and 9 bases lay between the germline ends. The CDR3 runs to 13 residues. For the CDR3, the DNA is TGTGCCAGCAGTTTAGGGGGGTCGGATGAGCAGTTCTTC. Protein: CASSLGGSDEQFF.

A note on this clonotype: The junction departs from the called germline gene at one end, perhaps through a read error. The V and J genes are TRBV5-1 and TRBJ2-5; D ambiguous. CDR3 length: 14 amino acids. Germline assignment: CDR1 SGHRS and CDR2 YFSETQ. CDR3 coding DNA: TGTGCCAGCAGCCCCGGACGAGGACAAGAGACCCAGTACTTC. The encoded protein is CASSPGRGQETQYF.

V and J are TRBV5-1 and TRBJ2-6; 9 bases are shared with TRBD1. The CDR3 totals 18 residues. V shed 4 bases and J 0 bases; nucleotides not matched to a gene: 8. In germline, CDR1 is SGHRS, CDR2 YFSETQ. The CDR3 DNA reads as TGCGCCAGCAGCCCGGGACAGGGAGGGTCCTCTGGGGCCAACGTCCTGACTTTC. This encodes CASSPGQGGSSGANVLTF.

J is TRBJ2-6 and V is TRBV14; D is ambiguous. The length of the CDR3 is 17 residues. V was pared by 3 bases and J by 1 base, with 13 bases between. CDR1 is SGHDN and CDR2 is FVKESK in the germline V gene. The CDR3 region has the DNA TGTGCCAGCAGCCACCCCCGGTGGGGTTCTGGGGCCAACGTCCTGACTTTC. Protein sequence: CASSHPRWGSGANVLTF.

The J gene is TRBJ2-1, the V gene TRBV4-2; 10 positions match TRBD2. V lost 4 bases to trimming and J lost 13 bases; unmatched junction nucleotides: 7. The CDR3 has 13 residues. The germline CDR1 and CDR2 sequences are LGHNA and YNFKEQ. The CDR3 coding sequence is TGTGCCAGCAGCCGAGACCAGCGGGGGGGTCAGTTCTTC. It is translated as CASSRDQRGGQFF.

This clonotype has only a few counts. The rearrangement joins TRBV5-4 to TRBJ1-1, with D possibly matching TRBD1 (5 bases). This CDR3 spans 14 amino acids. V was pared by 5 bases and J by 1 base, with 12 bases between. From germline, CDR1 is SGHNT and CDR2 YYREEE (reference sequence). CDR3 protein: CASSRDAQNTEAFF. CDR3 DNA sequence: TGTGCCAGCAGTCGGGACGCCCAGAACACTGAAGCTTTCTTT.

The V and J genes are TRBV29-1 and TRBJ2-7, with D possibly being TRBD2 (5 bases). This CDR3 has 13 residues. V lost 4 bases and J 10 bases, leaving 20 bases between the germline ends. Germline V gene data show CDR1 as SQVTM and CDR2 as ANQGSEA. CDR3 coding DNA: TGCAGCGTTGCTGCGGGTGGTCAAGTGATCCAGTACTTC. It is translated as CSVAAGGQVIQYF.

The chain recombines TRBV6-2 or TRBV6-3 with TRBJ1-5, with a tentative D call TRBD1 (5 bases). The CDR3 runs to 15 residues. The germline gives CDR1 MNHEY, CDR2 SVGEGT. V gave up 2 bases and J gave up 6 bases, with 14 bases separating them. CDR3 in DNA: TGTGCCAGCAGTTACGAGGGGTTTGTTGGTCAGCCCCAGCATTTT. Amino acid sequence: CASSYEGFVGQPQHF.

The rearrangement uses TRBV6-5 and TRBJ2-7, with unresolved D. The CDR3 sequence is 15 residues long. CDR1 is MNHEY, CDR2 SVGAGI, per germline. Trimming cost V 0 bases and J 2 bases, with 11 bases left between them. CDR3 sequence reads: CASSYSGVGAYEQYF. For the CDR3, the DNA is TGTGCCAGCAGTTACTCTGGGGTTGGGGCCTACGAGCAGTACTTC.

Here the CDR3 reads CASSYSTGTTEAFF. The CDR3 nucleotides are TGTGCCAGCAGTTACTCGACGGGAACCACTGAAGCTTTCTTT. The chain combines TRBV6-5 with TRBJ1-1; D remains unclear. The CDR3 covers 14 residues. From germline, CDR1 is MNHEY and CDR2 SVGAGI. Trimming took off 0 bases at V and 4 bases at J, with 9 bases between the two ends.

The rearrangement joins TRBV6-1 to TRBJ2-6, with 13 bases identical to TRBD2. Germline V gene sequence: CDR1 MNHNS, CDR2 SASEGT. The CDR3 contains 17 residues. The J segment lost 2 bases and the V segment lost 4 bases, leaving 2 bases of the junction unmatched. The CDR3 loop reads CASSALAGGTGANVLTF. Written as DNA, the CDR3 is TGTGCCAGCAGTGCACTAGCGGGGGGGACTGGGGCCAACGTCCTGACTTTC.

The J gene is TRBJ2-4, the V gene TRBV7-8; TRBD2 matches at 11 bases. Germline CDR1 SGHVS, CDR2 FQNEAQ. V shed 1 base, J shed 3 bases, and the junction held 14 bases outside the gene matches. The CDR3 is 20 amino acids. Here the CDR3 DNA reads TGTGCCAGCAGCTTAGTAAATCTAGCGGGGGGAAGCTTAGGCAAAAACATTCAGTACTTC. It translates to CASSLVNLAGGSLGKNIQYF.

This clonotype was detected many times. This chain joins TRBV7-8 and TRBJ1-6; D is perhaps TRBD1 (5 bases). The CDR3 spans 15 residues. V gave up 1 base and J gave up 5 bases, with 9 bases separating them. Germline V gives CDR1 SGHVS, CDR2 FQNEAQ. The CDR3, as DNA: TGTGCCAGCAGCTTAGGTGGAGGGGATAATTCACCCCTCCACTTT. Protein sequence: CASSLGGGDNSPLHF.

This clonotype has just one count. The chain uses TRBV4-1 and TRBJ2-1, with 10 bases lining up with TRBD2. V shed 0 bases, J shed 4 bases, and the junction held 6 bases outside the gene matches. This CDR3 is 17 amino acids long. Per the germline V gene, CDR1 is MGHRA and CDR2 is YSYEKL. For the CDR3, the DNA is TGCGCCAGCAGCCAAGATTTTGAGACTAGCGGGTACAATGAGCAGTTCTTC. Protein sequence: CASSQDFETSGYNEQFF.